The entry below describes one T cell receptor beta chain. Its antigen is unknown. The sample is drawn from a study of T cell responses to AZD1222 COVID-19 vaccine. Study-wide findings and caveats: At 160-218 and 743-854, vaccine-associated CD4 TCRs were dominant, and they spanned spike. White British ancestry dominated among donors, who included more females, and clonal diversity was possibly underestimated. Unmutated variant regions are reportedly targeted by nearly half of spike-specific TCRs.

The germline V and J ends were trimmed by 4 bases and 4 bases, with 8 bases remaining between them. Germline CDR1 and CDR2: MNHEY and SVGAGI. CDR3 length equals 14 residues. Clones were sequenced by immunoSEQ multiplex PCR, and TCRdb holds only the in-frame ones, with some missing. The top ten clones hold roughly 7.2% of a sample with more than 75,000 clones, 88% of them seen once. The sample in question was peripheral blood, obtained 28 days after the second AZD1222 dose. The receptor was derived from an adult who received the AZD1222 COVID-19 vaccine. This rearrangement joins TRBV6-5 to TRBJ1-6; unclear D gene. The CDR3 protein is CASSSGGYNSPLHF. CDR3 DNA sequence: TGTGCCAGCAGTTCCGGCGGTTATAATTCACCCCTCCACTTT.